What follows describes a single TCR beta chain. Its antigen is undetermined. This CDR3 comprises 14 residues. Germline CDR1 reads SGHRS; CDR2 reads YFSETQ. V lost 3 bases and J lost 1, with 10 bases in between. TCRdb re-derived calls from the 5' RACE reads in MiXCR, one entry per CDR3 protein. The sample lists approximately 220,000 distinct CDR3 sequences; over 9.5% were seen once. The data are from a study of CD8 T cells in ankylosing spondylitis. General study findings and limits: Previously reported in reactive arthritis synovial fluid and blood were some of the motif variants. The clones that were linked to disease were reported to be significantly enriched in matched synovial fluid samples from ankylosing spondylitis patients.

Source material: blood, either unsorted or a sorted T cell fraction (not recorded which). This chain links TRBV5-1 with TRBJ1-2, with D possibly matching TRBD1 (5 bases). The source of this sequence is a male donor with ankylosing spondylitis or in good health (not recorded which). CDR3 loop: CASSSQGNNYGYTF. In nucleotides, the CDR3 is TGCGCCAGCAGCTCTCAGGGAAATAACTATGGCTACACCTTC.